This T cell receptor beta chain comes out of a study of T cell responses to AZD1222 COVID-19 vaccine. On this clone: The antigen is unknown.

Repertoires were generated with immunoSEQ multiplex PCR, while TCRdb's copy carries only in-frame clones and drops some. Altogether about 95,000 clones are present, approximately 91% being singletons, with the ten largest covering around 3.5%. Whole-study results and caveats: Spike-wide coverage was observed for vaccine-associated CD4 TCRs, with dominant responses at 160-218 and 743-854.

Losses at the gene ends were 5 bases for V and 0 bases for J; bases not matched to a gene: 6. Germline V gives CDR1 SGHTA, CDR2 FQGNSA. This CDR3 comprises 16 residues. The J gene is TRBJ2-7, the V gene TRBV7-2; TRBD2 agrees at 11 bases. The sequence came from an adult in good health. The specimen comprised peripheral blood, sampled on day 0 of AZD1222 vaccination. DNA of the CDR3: TGTGCCAGCAGCCAATCTAGCGGGGGGATCTCCTACGAGCAGTACTTC. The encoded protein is CASSQSSGGISYEQYF. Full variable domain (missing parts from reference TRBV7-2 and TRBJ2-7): GAGVSQSPSNKVTEKGKDVELRCDPISGHTALYWYRQSLGQGLEFLIYFQGNSAPDKSGLPSDRFSAERTGGSVSTLTIQRTQQEDSAVYLCASSQSSGGISYEQYFGPGTRLTVT.